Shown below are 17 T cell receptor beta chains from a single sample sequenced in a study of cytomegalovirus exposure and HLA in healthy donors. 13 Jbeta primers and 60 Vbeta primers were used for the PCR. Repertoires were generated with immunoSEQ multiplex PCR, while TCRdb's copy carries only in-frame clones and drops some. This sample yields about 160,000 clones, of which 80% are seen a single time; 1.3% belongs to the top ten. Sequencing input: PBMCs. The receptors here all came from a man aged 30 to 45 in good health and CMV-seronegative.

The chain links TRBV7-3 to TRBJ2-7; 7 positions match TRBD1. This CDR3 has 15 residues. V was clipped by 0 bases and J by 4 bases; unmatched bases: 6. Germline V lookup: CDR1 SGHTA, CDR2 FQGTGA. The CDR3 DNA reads TGTGCCAGCAGCTTAACCTTAGGGGGCGAGTACGAGCAGTACTTC. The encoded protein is CASSLTLGGEYEQYF. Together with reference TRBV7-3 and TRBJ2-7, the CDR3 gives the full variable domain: GAGVSQTPSNKVTEKGKYVELRCDPISGHTALYWYRQSLGQGPEFLIYFQGTGAADDSGLPNDRFFAVRPEGSVSTLKIQRTERGDSAVYLCASSLTLGGEYEQYFGPGTRLTVT.

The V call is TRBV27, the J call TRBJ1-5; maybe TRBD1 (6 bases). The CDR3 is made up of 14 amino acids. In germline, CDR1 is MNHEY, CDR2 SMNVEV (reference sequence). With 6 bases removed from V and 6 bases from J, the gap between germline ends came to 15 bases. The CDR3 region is CASRLTGLGQPQHF. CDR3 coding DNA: TGTGCCAGCAGATTAACAGGGTTAGGTCAGCCCCAGCATTTT.

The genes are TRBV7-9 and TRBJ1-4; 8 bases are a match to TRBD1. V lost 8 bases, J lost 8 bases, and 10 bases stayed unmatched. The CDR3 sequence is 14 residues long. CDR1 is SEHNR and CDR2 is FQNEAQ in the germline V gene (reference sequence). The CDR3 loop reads CASSTGGLKEKLFF. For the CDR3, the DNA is TGTGCCAGCTCAACAGGGGGATTAAAAGAAAAACTGTTTTTT.

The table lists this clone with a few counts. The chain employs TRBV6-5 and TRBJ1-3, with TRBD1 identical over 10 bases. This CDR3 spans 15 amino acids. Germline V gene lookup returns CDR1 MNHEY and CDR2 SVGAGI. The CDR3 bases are TGTGCTTCCTCGGACAGGGGGAGAGCTGGAAACACCATATATTTT. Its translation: CASSDRGRAGNTIYF.

As DNA, the CDR3 is TGTGCCACCAGGAAGGGGAGCACAGATACGCAGTATTTT. It specifies CATRKGSTDTQYF. This chain links TRBV15 with TRBJ2-3, with D maybe TRBD1 (5 bases). CDR1 and CDR2 from the germline V gene are LNHNV and YYDKDF (reference sequence). The V and J ends lost 6 bases and 0 bases respectively, with 7 bases between them. This CDR3 has 13 amino acids.

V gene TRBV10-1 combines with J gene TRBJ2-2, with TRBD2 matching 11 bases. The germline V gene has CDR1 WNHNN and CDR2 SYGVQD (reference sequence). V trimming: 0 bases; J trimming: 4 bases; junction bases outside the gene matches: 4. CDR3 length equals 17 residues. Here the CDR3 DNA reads TGCGCCAGCAGTGAGTCGAGGCTAGCGGGAGGCACCGGGGAGCTGTTTTTT. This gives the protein CASSESRLAGGTGELFF.

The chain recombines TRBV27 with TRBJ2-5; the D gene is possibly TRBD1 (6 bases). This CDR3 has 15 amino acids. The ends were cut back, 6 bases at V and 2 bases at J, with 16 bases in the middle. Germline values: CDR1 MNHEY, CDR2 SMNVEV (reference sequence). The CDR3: CASSKTYREQETQYF. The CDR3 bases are TGTGCCAGCAGCAAGACCTACAGGGAGCAAGAGACCCAGTACTTC.

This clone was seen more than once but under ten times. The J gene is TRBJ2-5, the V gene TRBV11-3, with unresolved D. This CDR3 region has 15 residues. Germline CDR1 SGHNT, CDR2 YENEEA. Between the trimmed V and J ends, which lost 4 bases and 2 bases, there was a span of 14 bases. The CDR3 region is CASSSGPALQETQYF. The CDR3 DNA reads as TGTGCCAGCAGCTCTGGCCCGGCACTACAAGAGACCCAGTACTTC.

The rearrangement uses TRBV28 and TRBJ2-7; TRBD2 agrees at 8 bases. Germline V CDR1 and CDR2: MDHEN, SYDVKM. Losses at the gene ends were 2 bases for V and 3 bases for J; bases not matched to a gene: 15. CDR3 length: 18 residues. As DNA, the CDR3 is TGTGCCAGCAGTTTAAGGGACCTAGCGAGCGGGGGTAACTACGAGCAGTACTTC. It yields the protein CASSLRDLASGGNYEQYF. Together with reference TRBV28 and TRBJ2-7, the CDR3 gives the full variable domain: DVKVTQSSRYLVKRTGEKVFLECVQDMDHENMFWYRQDPGLGLRLIYFSYDVKMKEKGDIPEGYSVSREKKERFSLILESASTNQTSMYLCASSLRDLASGGNYEQYFGPGTRLTVT.

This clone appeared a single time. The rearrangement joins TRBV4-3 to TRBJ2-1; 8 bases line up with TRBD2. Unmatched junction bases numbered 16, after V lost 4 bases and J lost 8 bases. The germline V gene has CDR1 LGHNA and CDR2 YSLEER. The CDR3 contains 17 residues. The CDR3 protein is CASSPTLPSGSFYEQFF. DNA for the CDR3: TGCGCCAGCAGCCCCACCTTACCGAGCGGGAGCTTCTATGAGCAGTTCTTC.

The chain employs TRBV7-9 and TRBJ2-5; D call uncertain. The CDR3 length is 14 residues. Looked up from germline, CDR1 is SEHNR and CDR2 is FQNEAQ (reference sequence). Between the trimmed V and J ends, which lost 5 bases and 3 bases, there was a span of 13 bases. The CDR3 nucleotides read TGTGCCAGCAGCACCGTCACATCCAAAGAGACCCAGTACTTC. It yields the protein CASSTVTSKETQYF.

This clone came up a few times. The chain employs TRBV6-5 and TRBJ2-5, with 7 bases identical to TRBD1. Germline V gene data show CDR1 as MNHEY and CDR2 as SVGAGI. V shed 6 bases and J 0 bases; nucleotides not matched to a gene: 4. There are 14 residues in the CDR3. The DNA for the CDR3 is TGTGCCAGCAGGCCGGGACAGCACCAAGAGACCCAGTACTTC. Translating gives CASRPGQHQETQYF.

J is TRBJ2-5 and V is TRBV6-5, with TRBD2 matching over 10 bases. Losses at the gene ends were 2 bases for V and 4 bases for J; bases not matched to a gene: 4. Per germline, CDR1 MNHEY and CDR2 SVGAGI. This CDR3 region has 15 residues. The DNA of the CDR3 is TGTGCCAGCAGTTACAGAGCGGGGGGGCGAGAGACCCAGTACTTC. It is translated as CASSYRAGGRETQYF.

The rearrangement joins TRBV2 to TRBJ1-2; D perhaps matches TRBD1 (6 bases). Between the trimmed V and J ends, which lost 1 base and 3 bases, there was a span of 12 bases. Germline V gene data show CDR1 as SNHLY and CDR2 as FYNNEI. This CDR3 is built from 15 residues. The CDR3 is CASSEGQGLDYGYTF. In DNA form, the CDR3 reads TGTGCCAGCAGTGAAGGCCAGGGGTTAGACTATGGCTACACCTTC.

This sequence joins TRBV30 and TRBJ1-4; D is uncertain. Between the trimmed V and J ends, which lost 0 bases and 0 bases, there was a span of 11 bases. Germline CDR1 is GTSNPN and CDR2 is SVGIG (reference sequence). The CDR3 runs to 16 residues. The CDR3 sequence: CAWSVGQRATNEKLFF. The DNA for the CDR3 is TGTGCCTGGAGTGTTGGGCAGAGAGCAACTAATGAAAAACTGTTTTTT.

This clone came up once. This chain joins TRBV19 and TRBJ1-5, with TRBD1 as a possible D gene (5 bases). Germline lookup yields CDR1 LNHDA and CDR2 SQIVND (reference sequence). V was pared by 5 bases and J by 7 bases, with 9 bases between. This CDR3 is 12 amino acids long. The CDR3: CASSSGDQPQHF. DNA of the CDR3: TGTGCCAGTAGTTCGGGGGACCAGCCCCAGCATTTT.

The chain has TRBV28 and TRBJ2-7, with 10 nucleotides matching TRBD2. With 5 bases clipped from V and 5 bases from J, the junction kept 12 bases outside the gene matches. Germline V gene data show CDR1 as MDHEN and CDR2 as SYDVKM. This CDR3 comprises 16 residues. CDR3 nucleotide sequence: TGTGCCAGCAGTCCCCGACGCGGACTAGCGGACCACGAGCAGTACTTC. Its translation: CASSPRRGLADHEQYF.